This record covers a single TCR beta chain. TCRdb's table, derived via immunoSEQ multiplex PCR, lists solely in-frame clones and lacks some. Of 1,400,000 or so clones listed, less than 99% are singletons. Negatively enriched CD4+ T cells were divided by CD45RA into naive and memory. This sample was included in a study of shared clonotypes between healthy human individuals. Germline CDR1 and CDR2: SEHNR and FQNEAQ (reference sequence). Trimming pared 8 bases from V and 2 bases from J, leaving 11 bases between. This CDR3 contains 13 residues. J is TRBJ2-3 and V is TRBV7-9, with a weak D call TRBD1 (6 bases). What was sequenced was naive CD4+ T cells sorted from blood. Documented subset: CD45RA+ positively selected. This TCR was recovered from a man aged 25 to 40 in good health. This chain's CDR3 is CASVQGFTDTQYF. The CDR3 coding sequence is TGTGCCAGCGTTCAGGGGTTCACAGATACGCAGTATTTT.